Listed here are 30 T cell receptor beta chains from one sample, sequenced in a study of B cell selection in AIRE deficiency. The sorted conventional CD4 T cells were gated as CD4+CD127+. Using immunoSEQ multiplex PCR, the repertoire was profiled, and TCRdb retains in-frame clones only, with some absent. Of under 30,000 clones in the sample, 95% were seen once. What was sequenced was CD4+CD127+ conventional T cells sorted from PBMCs. The receptor set was obtained from a human donor in good health.

The CDR3 DNA reads TGCAGTGCTAGAGATACCGGGGAGCTGTTTTTT. Amino acids: CSARDTGELFF. This chain links TRBV20-1 with TRBJ2-2; unclear D gene. Deletions cut 0 bases from V and 5 bases from J, with 1 base between. Germline CDR1 reads DFQATT; CDR2 reads SNEGSKA (reference sequence). CDR3 length: 11 residues.

V gene TRBV6-1 combines with J gene TRBJ2-4; D is possibly TRBD2 (5 bases). Germline CDR1 MNHNS, CDR2 SASEGT. V was clipped by 8 bases and J by 8 bases, with 22 bases between them. There are 15 residues in the CDR3. The CDR3 DNA is TGTGCCAGCCGGTCGGGGAATAGCGTAATCCACATTCAGTACTTC. Amino acids: CASRSGNSVIHIQYF.

V usage is TRBV5-1 and J usage is TRBJ2-1; 7 bases line up with TRBD1. Per the germline V gene, CDR1 is SGHRS and CDR2 is YFSETQ. The V gene end was trimmed by 4 bases and the J gene end by 7 bases; junction bases not matched to a gene: 11. The CDR3 has 15 residues. The CDR3 is CASSQGQAKGNEQFF. The DNA for the CDR3 is TGCGCCAGCAGCCAAGGACAGGCTAAGGGGAATGAGCAGTTCTTC.

The rearrangement joins TRBV30 to TRBJ2-3, with D unresolved. Germline V gene sequence: CDR1 GTSNPN, CDR2 SVGIG (reference sequence). The CDR3 runs to 14 residues. The V end was cut by 2 bases, the J end by 1 base, with 10 bases between. The CDR3 bases are TGTGCCTGGAGTCCCCGCCTGGGCACAGATACGCAGTATTTT. The encoded protein is CAWSPRLGTDTQYF.

In DNA, the CDR3 is TGTGCCAGCAGCCCTGGGACAGTACAAGATACGCAGTATTTT. This gives the protein CASSPGTVQDTQYF. The chain couples TRBV11-3 to TRBJ2-3; TRBD1 matches at 7 bases. After removal of 5 bases from V and 5 bases from J, the junction contained 7 bases not matched to a gene. CDR1 and CDR2 (germline): SGHNT, YENEEA. This CDR3 comprises 14 residues.

The V and J genes are TRBV6-5 and TRBJ1-4; tentatively, D is TRBD1 (5 bases). Trimming shortened V by 0 bases and J by 4 bases, and 12 bases separated the two germline ends. The CDR3 consists of 16 residues. In germline, CDR1 is MNHEY, CDR2 SVGAGI. The CDR3 nucleotides are TGTGCCAGCAGTTACTCCTGGGGCAGAAATAATGAAAAACTGTTTTTT. This codes for CASSYSWGRNNEKLFF.

The CDR3 loop is CASSGLRGTEAFF. CDR3 nucleotides: TGCGCCAGCAGTGGGCTCAGGGGGACTGAAGCTTTCTTT. The V gene is TRBV5-1, the J gene TRBJ1-1; 7 bases fit TRBD1. J was trimmed by 5 bases and V by 5 bases; bases with no gene match: 6. The CDR3 sequence is 13 residues long. Per germline, CDR1 SGHRS and CDR2 YFSETQ.

The sample holds one count of this clone. The chain's CDR3 is CASSILPGTGHHKQFF. In nucleotides, the CDR3 is TGTGCCAGCAGCATCCTGCCCGGGACAGGGCATCACAAGCAGTTCTTC. The chain joins TRBV27 to TRBJ2-1, with TRBD1 matching 9 bases. J gave up 11 bases and V 6 bases, and 17 bases lay outside the gene matches. This CDR3 has 16 residues. Germline V gene sequence: CDR1 MNHEY, CDR2 SMNVEV (reference sequence).

This chain connects TRBV6-1 to TRBJ2-5, with D possibly called TRBD1 or TRBD2 (5 bases each). CDR1 and CDR2 from the germline V gene are MNHNS and SASEGT. The V and J ends lost 7 bases and 1 base respectively, with 13 bases between them. The CDR3 runs 14 residues. Written as DNA, the CDR3 is TGTGCCAGCACCCCCGGGACCTTCCAAGAGACCCAGTACTTC. Translated: CASTPGTFQETQYF.

The genes are TRBV14 and TRBJ2-1; 10 bases are shared with TRBD2. This CDR3 comprises 15 residues. CDR1 is SGHDN and CDR2 is FVKESK in the germline V gene. Trimming removed 2 bases from V and 3 bases from J; junction bases left unmatched: 1. CDR3 DNA: TGTGCCAGCAGCCAACTAGCGGGAGACTACAATGAGCAGTTCTTC. This translates into CASSQLAGDYNEQFF.

The chain joins TRBV30 to TRBJ1-2; D is possibly TRBD1 (5 bases). Germline V gene data show CDR1 as GTSNPN and CDR2 as SVGIG (reference sequence). V lost 4 bases to trimming and J lost 7 bases, with 13 bases between them. The CDR3 totals 12 residues. The DNA of the CDR3 is TGTGCCTGGACGACAGAGGGCTTTGGCTACACCTTC. Translation: CAWTTEGFGYTF.

In its sample, this clone was seen once. The J gene is TRBJ2-7, the V gene TRBV10-2; 8 bases line up with TRBD1. Germline V gene lookup returns CDR1 WSHSY and CDR2 SAAADI. This CDR3 comprises 14 residues. Trimming took 6 bases from V and 1 from J; bases not matched to a gene: 5. The CDR3 DNA follows: TGCGCCAGCAGGCCGACAGGGGCGTCCTACGAGCAGTACTTC. Its translation: CASRPTGASYEQYF.

This chain joins TRBV9 and TRBJ1-1, with TRBD1 identical over 9 bases. The CDR3 consists of 15 residues. Losses at the gene ends were 4 bases for V and 3 bases for J; bases not matched to a gene: 7. Per the germline V gene, CDR1 is SGDLS and CDR2 is YYNGEE. The CDR3, as DNA: TGTGCCAGCAGCCTTAGGACAGGGGAGGACACTGAAGCTTTCTTT. This gives the protein CASSLRTGEDTEAFF.

The chain employs TRBV6-1 and TRBJ2-7, with D unresolved. This CDR3 contains 13 residues. CDR1 is MNHNS, CDR2 SASEGT, per germline. V lost 8 bases and J lost 2, with 13 bases in between. CDR3 in amino acids: CASRRDPAYEQYF. In DNA, the CDR3 is TGTGCCAGCCGAAGAGACCCAGCCTACGAGCAGTACTTC.

V usage is TRBV5-4 and J usage is TRBJ2-5; 8 nucleotides align to TRBD2. This CDR3 is 15 amino acids long. V dropped 1 base and J dropped 5; count of bases not matched to a gene: 7. Germline loops: CDR1 SGHNT, CDR2 YYREEE (reference sequence). The CDR3 sequence: CASSLWGSGTETQYF. CDR3 in DNA: TGTGCCAGCAGCTTGTGGGGTAGCGGGACGGAGACCCAGTACTTC.

The chain carries TRBV11-1 and TRBJ2-7, with D perhaps TRBD2 (5 bases). V gave up 1 base and J gave up 8 bases, with 12 bases separating them. Germline CDR1 reads SGHAT; CDR2 reads FQDESV (reference sequence). The CDR3 contains 13 residues. The CDR3 DNA follows: TGTGCCAGCAGCTTAGAGGCTACTAGTAAGCAGTACTTC. Amino acids: CASSLEATSKQYF.

This chain connects TRBV5-1 to TRBJ2-7, with unresolved D. This CDR3 contains 16 residues. Trimming cost V 0 bases and J 2 bases, with 15 bases left between them. Germline V gives CDR1 SGHRS, CDR2 YFSETQ. The CDR3 reads CASSLEGQRDTYEQYF. CDR3 DNA: TGCGCCAGCAGCTTGGAGGGCCAAAGGGATACCTACGAGCAGTACTTC.

The chain employs TRBV27 and TRBJ2-7; 8 nucleotides match TRBD2. V lost 6 bases and J lost 0; bases outside the gene matches: 7. The CDR3 has 15 residues. Per germline, CDR1 MNHEY and CDR2 SMNVEV (reference sequence). The CDR3 is CASRGLGDTSYEQYF. CDR3 sequence (DNA): TGTGCCAGCAGGGGACTAGGGGATACCTCCTACGAGCAGTACTTC.

V and J are TRBV7-9 and TRBJ1-6, with D maybe TRBD1 (5 bases). CDR1 and CDR2 from the germline V gene are SEHNR and FQNEAQ (reference sequence). CDR3 size: 16 residues. The germline V and J ends were trimmed by 2 bases and 9 bases, with 17 bases remaining between them. The CDR3 loop is CASSLPDAGTFSPLHF. CDR3 sequence (DNA): TGTGCCAGCAGCTTACCCGATGCAGGGACTTTTTCACCCCTCCACTTT.

J is TRBJ2-3 and V is TRBV5-1; 11 nucleotides match TRBD2. Per the germline V gene, CDR1 is SGHRS and CDR2 is YFSETQ. J was trimmed by 6 bases and V by 1 base; bases with no gene match: 7. This CDR3 has 16 amino acids. CDR3 in DNA: TGCGCCAGCAGCTTGCGACTAGCGGGGCTCGGGGATACGCAGTATTTT. Translated: CASSLRLAGLGDTQYF.

The CDR3 DNA reads TGTGCCAGCAGCCGCGCCGGGACAGGGGGCAACACTGAAGCTTTCTTT. This translates into CASSRAGTGGNTEAFF. The genes are TRBV5-6 and TRBJ1-1; 12 bases are a match to TRBD1. The germline CDR1 and CDR2 sequences are SGHDT and YYEEEE. The V and J ends lost 4 bases and 2 bases, in that order; junction bases with no gene match: 6. This CDR3 region has 16 residues.

This clone was seen just once. The rearrangement joins TRBV5-4 to TRBJ1-1; TRBD1 is a possible D gene (5 bases). The V end lost 3 bases, the J end lost 6 bases, and 21 bases lay between the germline ends. CDR1 is SGHNT and CDR2 is YYREEE in the germline V gene (reference sequence). CDR3 length: 16 amino acids. The CDR3 reads CASSSEVRGGIAEAFF. CDR3 in DNA: TGTGCCAGCAGCTCCGAGGTGCGGGGGGGGATCGCTGAAGCTTTCTTT.

The chain carries TRBV5-1 and TRBJ2-1; possible D gene TRBD2, 7 bases. CDR3 size: 15 residues. Trimming left V 1 base short and J 10 bases short, with 18 bases between. Germline lookup yields CDR1 SGHRS and CDR2 YFSETQ. CDR3 DNA: TGCGCCAGCAGCTTGCAAGGGGCGGGGGCAAGGGAGCAGTTCTTC. This gives the protein CASSLQGAGAREQFF.

The V and J genes are TRBV2 and TRBJ2-1; a weak D match, TRBD2 (7 bases). V was pared by 6 bases and J by 5 bases, with 14 bases between. CDR1 and CDR2 from the germline V gene are SNHLY and FYNNEI. This CDR3 has 14 residues. The CDR3 protein is CASSKGGADNEQFF. Written as DNA, the CDR3 is TGTGCCAGCAGCAAAGGGGGGGCAGACAATGAGCAGTTCTTC.

V is TRBV5-1 and J is TRBJ1-1, with D perhaps TRBD1 (6 bases). This CDR3 is 14 amino acids long. Trimming removed 4 bases from V and 4 bases from J, with 14 bases in between. Germline CDR1 and CDR2: SGHRS and YFSETQ. This CDR3 is CASSGQGWGTEAFF. DNA for the CDR3: TGCGCCAGCAGCGGTCAGGGGTGGGGCACTGAAGCTTTCTTT.

The genes are TRBV19 and TRBJ1-5; perhaps TRBD1 as D (5 bases). CDR1 and CDR2 (germline): LNHDA, SQIVND (reference sequence). The CDR3 runs 15 residues. Trimming left V 5 bases short and J 5 bases short, with 16 bases between. The CDR3 here is CASSLSSGVYQPQHF. Here the CDR3 DNA reads TGTGCCAGTAGTCTCTCTTCGGGGGTTTATCAGCCCCAGCATTTT.

The chain carries TRBV4-2 and TRBJ2-7; 10 bases are a match to TRBD2. Germline values: CDR1 LGHNA, CDR2 YNFKEQ. This CDR3 has 17 amino acids. The junction had 11 bases not matched to a gene; V was cut back by 1 base and J by 5 bases. CDR3 DNA sequence: TGTGCCAGCAGCCAAGCACTCCCTAGCGGGAGCGGGAACGAGCAGTACTTC. Its translation is CASSQALPSGSGNEQYF.

The genes are TRBV5-1 and TRBJ1-1; 7 nucleotides agree with TRBD1. The CDR3 has 14 amino acids. CDR1 is SGHRS, CDR2 YFSETQ, per germline. The J segment lost 1 base and the V segment lost 0 bases, leaving 0 bases of the junction unmatched. The CDR3 region is CASSLDRGNTEAFF. CDR3 coding DNA: TGCGCCAGCAGCTTGGACAGGGGGAACACTGAAGCTTTCTTT.

DNA for the CDR3: TGTGCCAGCAGCTCGAGGAAAGACCGAGGCGATGAGCAGTTCTTC. Translation gives CASSSRKDRGDEQFF. This sequence joins TRBV5-4 and TRBJ2-1; D is ambiguous. The CDR3 totals 15 residues. Germline lookup yields CDR1 SGHNT and CDR2 YYREEE (reference sequence). V dropped 3 bases and J dropped 8 bases, with 18 bases sitting between them. Variable domain in full (rest from reference TRBV5-4 and TRBJ2-1): ETGVTQSPTHLIKTRGQQVTLRCSSQSGHNTVSWYQQALGQGPQFIFQYYREEENGRGNFPPRFSGLQFPNYSSELNVNALELDDSALYLCASSSRKDRGDEQFFGPGTRLTVL.

This rearrangement joins TRBV7-8 to TRBJ1-5; D gene unclear. The length of the CDR3 is 12 residues. Germline CDR1 SGHVS, CDR2 FQNEAQ. V lost 5 bases to trimming and J lost 7 bases, with 9 bases between them. The CDR3, as DNA: TGTGCCAGCAGCCAAGGGTGGCAGCCCCAGCATTTT. Its protein is CASSQGWQPQHF.